A single sample gave rise to the 11 T cell receptor beta chains below, sequenced in a study of OX40 agonist ivuxolimab in advanced cancers. Method: immunoSEQ multiplex PCR; TCRdb's copy keeps in-frame clones and lacks some. The table records about 69,000 clones, 70% to 90% of them present only once. The sequencing used CD4+ or CD8+ T cells sorted from blood, collected in a trial of the OX40 agonist ivuxolimab. The receptor source for this set is an adult with an advanced solid tumor such as melanoma, head and neck, liver or kidney cancer.

This rearrangement joins TRBV4-3 to TRBJ2-5; D not resolved. Germline CDR1 LGHNA, CDR2 YSLEER. The V end was cut by 1 base, the J end by 3 bases, with 12 bases between. The CDR3 spans 15 residues. The CDR3 loop reads CASSQGADQKETQYF. The CDR3 DNA follows: TGCGCCAGCAGCCAAGGCGCAGACCAAAAAGAGACCCAGTACTTC.

The chain has TRBV11-2 and TRBJ2-1; 7 bases agree with TRBD2. CDR3 length equals 17 residues. Trimming cost V 4 bases and J 5 bases; bases outside gene matches: 14. Germline-derived CDR1 and CDR2 are SGHAT and FQNNGV. CDR3 residues: CASSSIRTSRRNNEQFF. CDR3 sequence (DNA): TGTGCCAGCAGCTCTATTCGGACTAGTAGGAGGAACAATGAGCAGTTCTTC.

The chain carries TRBV7-6 and TRBJ2-1; TRBD2 might be the D (5 bases). The V gene lost 4 bases and the J gene lost 5 bases, with 12 bases spanning the gap. Germline V gene data show CDR1 as SGHVS and CDR2 as FNYEAQ. This CDR3 contains 14 residues. CDR3 sequence: CASSSRSGDNEQFF. CDR3 bases: TGTGCCAGCAGCTCCCGGTCCGGGGACAATGAGCAGTTCTTC.

This sequence joins TRBV19 and TRBJ2-2; D is undetermined. CDR1 is LNHDA, CDR2 SQIVND, per germline (reference sequence). The CDR3 runs to 14 residues. The V end was cut by 0 bases, the J end by 1 base, with 3 bases between. The CDR3 DNA sequence: TGTGCCAGTAGTATAGAGCGGAACACCGGGGAGCTGTTTTTT. Translated, it gives CASSIERNTGELFF.

This chain uses TRBV7-3 with TRBJ1-1; D unclear. Trimming cost V 1 base and J 1 base, with 4 bases left between them. CDR1 and CDR2 (germline): SGHTA, FQGTGA. The CDR3 runs 13 residues. CDR3 bases: TGTGCCAGCAGCTTAAACCAGAACACTGAAGCTTTCTTT. Translating gives CASSLNQNTEAFF.

The V call is TRBV5-1, the J call TRBJ1-1, with D unclear. The CDR3 is made up of 15 amino acids. Germline assignment: CDR1 SGHRS and CDR2 YFSETQ. The V gene lost 0 bases and the J gene lost 5 bases, with 14 bases spanning the gap. CDR3 loop: CASSLDGVIGTEAFF. The CDR3 DNA reads TGCGCCAGCAGCTTGGATGGGGTAATAGGGACTGAAGCTTTCTTT.

This clone has just a few counts. In nucleotides, the CDR3 is TGTGCCAGCTCACGTGGAGAAATGAACACTGAAGCTTTCTTT. As protein: CASSRGEMNTEAFF. The rearrangement joins TRBV18 to TRBJ1-1; D unclear. Germline V CDR1 and CDR2: KGHSH, LQKENI. CDR3 length: 14 amino acids. Trimming pared 4 bases from V and 0 bases from J, leaving 9 bases between.

This clone appeared once. This chain uses TRBV7-3 with TRBJ2-5; the D is unclear. The CDR3 loop spans 13 amino acids. V dropped 5 bases and J dropped 1 base, with 8 bases sitting between them. CDR1 is SGHTA, CDR2 FQGTGA, per germline. CDR3 DNA: TGTGCCAGCAGCCCCCGGGCCCAAGAGACCCAGTACTTC. Translation: CASSPRAQETQYF.

This chain links TRBV19 with TRBJ2-7, with D unresolved. The CDR3 covers 14 residues. Trimming stripped 5 bases from V and 2 bases from J, with 13 bases between. Per germline, CDR1 LNHDA and CDR2 SQIVND (reference sequence). The CDR3 loop is CASSAAGGTYEQYF. The CDR3 DNA follows: TGTGCCAGTAGTGCCGCAGGCGGAACCTACGAGCAGTACTTC.

The J gene is TRBJ2-7, the V gene TRBV5-1, with D maybe TRBD2 (6 bases). Germline loops: CDR1 SGHRS, CDR2 YFSETQ. V dropped 4 bases and J dropped 5 bases, with 16 bases sitting between them. This CDR3 is 14 amino acids long. CDR3 bases: TGCGCCAGCAGCCCACCGGGAGAATCGGACGAGCAGTACTTC. Translating gives CASSPPGESDEQYF. Together with reference TRBV5-1 and TRBJ2-7, the CDR3 gives the full variable domain: KAGVTQTPRYLIKTRGQQVTLSCSPISGHRSVSWYQQTPGQGLQFLFEYFSETQRNKGNFPGRFSGRQFSNSRSEMNVSTLELGDSALYLCASSPPGESDEQYFGPGTRLTVT.

The chain uses TRBV7-2 and TRBJ2-1; a possible D gene is TRBD2 (6 bases). Germline values: CDR1 SGHTA, CDR2 FQGNSA. CDR3 size: 13 residues. V was clipped by 3 bases and J by 10 bases, with 13 bases between them. This CDR3 is CASSFFLAREQFF. As DNA, the CDR3 is TGTGCCAGCAGCTTTTTTCTAGCGAGGGAGCAGTTCTTC.